A single sample gave rise to the 8 T cell receptor beta chains below, sequenced in a study of blood T cell repertoires in COVID-19. Measured with immunoSEQ multiplex PCR; TCRdb has only the in-frame clones, and not every one. Counted here are approximately 180,000 clones, roughly 82% occurring once; the ten biggest clones make up over 7.5%. The specimen sequenced was peripheral blood. The receptors shown here come from a woman aged 70-85 years with acute or convalescent COVID-19.

The chain employs TRBV4-2 and TRBJ2-5; maybe TRBD2 (5 bases). Germline V gene lookup returns CDR1 LGHNA and CDR2 YNFKEQ. The CDR3 extends over 15 amino acids. Trimming pared 4 bases from V and 4 bases from J, leaving 16 bases between. Here the CDR3 reads CASSPRPGWGETQYF. DNA for the CDR3: TGTGCCAGCAGCCCCCGTCCGGGGTGGGGAGAGACCCAGTACTTC.

This chain joins TRBV6-2 or TRBV6-3 and TRBJ2-7; D uncertain. Germline V lookup: CDR1 MNHEY, CDR2 SVGEGT. The CDR3 covers 12 residues. Trimming removed 6 bases from V and 5 bases from J, with 11 bases in between. CDR3 sequence reads: CASSPTLHEQYF. The CDR3 DNA reads TGTGCCAGCAGCCCGACACTTCACGAGCAGTACTTC.

This clone turned up a few times. This sequence joins TRBV7-9 and TRBJ2-1, with 8 bases matching TRBD1. The CDR3 contains 15 residues. V lost 6 bases, J lost 0 bases, and 4 bases stayed unmatched. From germline, CDR1 is SEHNR and CDR2 FQNEAQ (reference sequence). The CDR3 nucleotides are TGTGCCAGCAGGTATACAGGGGGCTCCTACAATGAGCAGTTCTTC. Its protein product is CASRYTGGSYNEQFF.

This rearrangement joins TRBV9 to TRBJ2-1; 13 bases map to TRBD2. Germline trimming cut 2 bases from V and 4 bases from J; bases unmatched to any gene: 6. This CDR3 spans 17 amino acids. Germline V gene lookup returns CDR1 SGDLS and CDR2 YYNGEE. The CDR3 loop reads CASSVLGLAGIYNEQFF. CDR3 bases: TGTGCCAGCAGCGTTTTGGGACTAGCGGGGATATACAATGAGCAGTTCTTC.

The chain uses TRBV19 and TRBJ2-5; TRBD1 aligns across 8 bases. The CDR3 has 14 amino acids. Trimming at V came to 4 bases and at J to 3 bases, leaving 4 bases not matched to a gene. Germline V gene data show CDR1 as LNHDA and CDR2 as SQIVND (reference sequence). CDR3 DNA sequence: TGTGCCAGTAGTAGGACAGGGTCTAAAGAGACCCAGTACTTC. Translation: CASSRTGSKETQYF.

The chain is built from TRBV6-1 and TRBJ2-7; 12 positions match TRBD1. The CDR3 is made up of 15 amino acids. J lost 7 bases, V lost 2 bases, and 6 bases had no gene match. Germline CDR1 reads MNHNS; CDR2 reads SASEGT. The CDR3 protein is CASSEKGQGAGEQYF. In DNA, the CDR3 is TGTGCCAGCAGTGAAAAGGGACAGGGGGCAGGGGAGCAGTACTTC.

The chain couples TRBV6-5 to TRBJ1-6; 11 nucleotides match TRBD1. Germline trimming cut 2 bases from V and 12 bases from J; bases unmatched to any gene: 6. Germline loops: CDR1 MNHEY, CDR2 SVGAGI. The CDR3 is 15 residues long. The CDR3 loop is CASSYDGTGGLPLHF. Here the CDR3 DNA reads TGTGCCAGCAGTTACGACGGGACAGGGGGTCTACCCCTCCACTTT.

The chain recombines TRBV19 with TRBJ2-3, with 8 bases aligning to TRBD1. The germline gives CDR1 LNHDA, CDR2 SQIVND (reference sequence). J gave up 6 bases and V 5 bases, and 7 bases lay outside the gene matches. The CDR3 runs 14 residues. The CDR3: CASSSDRGVDTQYF. The CDR3 coding sequence is TGTGCCAGTAGTTCAGACAGGGGAGTCGATACGCAGTATTTT.